The subject of this entry is one TCR beta chain. Its antigen is still unknown. The data originate from a study of cytomegalovirus exposure and HLA in healthy donors. The study's findings and limits: Researchers reported in a later analysis that common viral pathogens appeared linked to several top clusters. CMV antigen specificity of a few CMV-associated chains was confirmed in vitro. Segments of the TCR beta V type were, in most cases, productive about 87% or about 30% of the time in an earlier analysis.

PCR primers comprised 60 Vbeta and 13 Jbeta primers. Method: immunoSEQ multiplex PCR; TCRdb's copy keeps in-frame clones and lacks some. The table lists about 100,000 clones, 75% to 90% of them singletons, with 3% to 4% in the top ten. The CDR3 covers 13 residues. Germline CDR1 LNHNV, CDR2 YYDKDF (reference sequence). V was pared by 2 bases and J by 4 bases, with 8 bases between. The chain couples TRBV15 to TRBJ2-5, with D perhaps TRBD1 (5 bases). The specimen was PBMCs. The TCR sequence derives from a man younger than 40 in good health and CMV-seronegative. The CDR3 region is CATSRQGAETQYF. CDR3 coding DNA: TGTGCCACCAGCAGACAAGGGGCAGAGACCCAGTACTTC. The full variable domain, in which reference TRBV15 and TRBJ2-5 provide the parts outside the CDR3, is DAMVIQNPRYQVTQFGKPVTLSCSQTLNHNVMYWYQQKSSQAPKLLFHYYDKDFNNEADTPDNFQSRRPNTSFCFLDIRSPGLGDTAMYLCATSRQGAETQYFGPGTRLLVL.